These T cell receptor beta chains were read from a single sample in a study of blood T cell repertoires in COVID-19. The repertoire was sequenced with immunoSEQ multiplex PCR; TCRdb's copy has only in-frame clones and lacks some. There are over 200,000 clones in the sample; around nine tenths occur only once, and around 10% lies in the top ten. Sequencing was carried out using peripheral blood. The receptors originated from a man in his forties who had recovered from COVID-19. Each CDR3 is given with its conserved first and last residue. D genes are given only for firm matches. Where a row states a size, it is once, few, many or the class of an expanded clone; other rows omit it.

-,TRBJ2-7,TRBV19,TRBD2,CASKLLASGSYEQYF,TGTGCCAGTAAGTTGTTGGCTAGCGGGTCCTACGAGCAGTACTTC
-,TRBJ2-7,TRBV10-3,-,CAISGGLSSYEQYF,TGTGCCATCAGTGGGGGACTGAGCTCCTACGAGCAGTACTTC
few,TRBJ2-1,TRBV28,TRBD2,CASTTPAGVSKQFF,TGTGCCAGCACTACCCCAGCGGGAGTCTCCAAGCAGTTCTTC
-,TRBJ2-7,TRBV3-1/TRBV3-2,-,CASSPDGGWYEQYF,TGTGCCAGCAGCCCCGACGGAGGGTGGTACGAGCAGTACTTC
-,TRBJ2-1,TRBV7-2,-,CASSPTRAVGGYNEQFF,TGTGCCAGCAGCCCCACGAGGGCTGTAGGGGGTTACAATGAGCAGTTCTTC
-,TRBJ1-2,TRBV12-5,-,CASGLEDFGYTF,TGTGCTAGTGGTCTCGAGGACTTCGGCTACACCTTC
-,TRBJ2-2,TRBV5-1,-,CASGQWTGTGELFF,TGCGCCAGCGGACAATGGACGGGCACCGGGGAGCTGTTTTTT
-,TRBJ2-7,TRBV7-9,-,CASSPGGTWTRGMYEQYF,TGTGCCAGCAGCCCAGGGGGGACATGGACCAGGGGGATGTACGAGCAGTACTTC
-,TRBJ2-5,TRBV5-1,TRBD1,CASRAWTGTRQETQYF,TGCGCCAGCAGGGCATGGACAGGGACGCGCCAAGAGACCCAGTACTTC
-,TRBJ2-7,TRBV18,TRBD2,CASSPPSGGEQYF,TGTGCCAGCTCACCACCTTCGGGGGGGGAGCAGTACTTC
few,TRBJ1-6,TRBV25-1,TRBD1,CASSPGQGKSPLHF,TGTGCCAGCAGTCCAGGACAGGGAAAGTCACCCCTCCACTTT
once,TRBJ2-5,TRBV5-1,TRBD2,CASSLEGLAGHGETQYF,TGCGCCAGCAGCTTGGAAGGACTAGCGGGGCATGGGGAGACCCAGTACTTC
once,TRBJ1-2,TRBV4-3,TRBD1,CASSLRPGTGYGYTF,TGCGCCAGCAGCCTCCGTCCCGGGACAGGGTATGGCTACACCTTC
-,TRBJ2-1,TRBV13,TRBD2,CASSFSGGSYEQFF,TGTGCCAGCAGCTTTAGCGGGGGGAGCTATGAGCAGTTCTTC
-,TRBJ2-6,TRBV19,TRBD2,CATRREGSSGANVLTF,TGTGCCACTCGGAGGGAGGGCTCCTCTGGGGCCAACGTCCTGACTTTC
-,TRBJ2-1,TRBV29-1,-,CSVENRGSGPYEQFF,TGCAGCGTTGAAAATCGGGGGTCCGGGCCTTATGAGCAGTTCTTC
-,TRBJ2-4,TRBV12-3/TRBV12-4,-,CASHGAVKNIQYF,TGTGCCAGCCATGGGGCGGTAAAAAACATTCAGTACTTC
-,TRBJ1-3,TRBV9,TRBD1,CASNPTGGSPGNTIYF,TGTGCCAGCAACCCTACAGGGGGCTCTCCTGGAAACACCATATATTTT